This passage covers 13 T cell receptor beta chains from one sample sequenced in a study of identical twins. Each CDR3 protein is one row after TCRdb ran MiXCR on the 5' RACE reads. The table shows about 570,000 distinct CDR3 sequences, with 9% to 10% occurring only once. This sample was also put to use in a study of yellow fever vaccine responses in identical twins.

The sample consisted of PBMCs. Source of these receptors: a young woman in good health.

V usage is TRBV11-2 and J usage is TRBJ2-5, with D perhaps TRBD1 (6 bases). The V and J ends lost 0 bases and 0 bases respectively, with 8 bases between them. The CDR3 runs to 15 residues. Germline V gene data show CDR1 as SGHAT and CDR2 as FQNNGV. This CDR3 is CASSLEQGYQETQYF. The CDR3 bases are TGTGCCAGCAGCTTAGAACAGGGATACCAAGAGACCCAGTACTTC.

The V gene is TRBV5-1, the J gene TRBJ1-1; TRBD1 agrees at 9 bases. The CDR3 sequence is 12 residues long. The J segment lost 11 bases and the V segment lost 4 bases, leaving 6 bases of the junction unmatched. Germline V CDR1 and CDR2: SGHRS, YFSETQ. The CDR3 protein is CASSNRDRVAFF. The CDR3 coding sequence is TGCGCCAGCAGCAACCGGGACAGGGTTGCTTTCTTT.

V and J are TRBV6-2 or TRBV6-3 and TRBJ2-5; 8 bases line up with TRBD1. V shed 8 bases, J shed 5 bases, and the junction held 4 bases outside the gene matches. The CDR3 is 12 amino acids. Per the germline V gene, CDR1 is MNHEY and CDR2 is SVGEGT. The CDR3 here is CASLDRAETQYF. The CDR3 DNA follows: TGTGCCAGCTTGGACAGGGCGGAGACCCAGTACTTC.

This clonotype was detected only a few times. The chain recombines TRBV29-1 with TRBJ2-1; D tentatively fits TRBD1 or TRBD2 (5 bases each). The CDR3 consists of 12 residues. CDR1 is SQVTM, CDR2 ANQGSEA, per germline. The V end was cut by 7 bases, the J end by 4 bases, with 11 bases between. The CDR3 region is CSAWDGYNEQFF. CDR3 sequence (DNA): TGCAGCGCCTGGGACGGATACAATGAGCAGTTCTTC.

This clonotype was counted ten times or more. The V and J genes are TRBV10-3 and TRBJ2-5, with D possibly TRBD1 on 6 matching bases. The CDR3 is made up of 13 amino acids. Germline CDR1 reads ENHRY; CDR2 reads SYGVKD. V was pared by 3 bases and J by 4 bases, with 9 bases between. The CDR3 protein is CAISERDTETQYF. Here the CDR3 DNA reads TGTGCCATCAGTGAAAGGGACACAGAGACCCAGTACTTC.

A few counts support this clonotype. The chain has TRBV6-5 and TRBJ2-7; TRBD2 matches at 8 bases. CDR3 length equals 16 residues. V was pared by 2 bases and J by 6 bases, with 12 bases of the junction left unmatched. Germline values: CDR1 MNHEY, CDR2 SVGAGI. CDR3 sequence: CASSYPGASGRGEQYF. In DNA, the CDR3 is TGTGCCAGCAGTTACCCCGGGGCCAGCGGGAGAGGCGAGCAGTACTTC.

The V gene is TRBV29-1, the J gene TRBJ1-2; TRBD1 matches at 7 bases. The CDR3 consists of 13 residues. Germline loops: CDR1 SQVTM, CDR2 ANQGSEA. The J segment lost 3 bases and the V segment lost 4 bases, leaving 5 bases of the junction unmatched. The CDR3 coding sequence is TGCAGCGTTGCGCGACAGGGCCACTATGGCTACACCTTC. It translates to CSVARQGHYGYTF.

This clonotype was detected a few times. The V and J genes are TRBV11-2 and TRBJ2-7; D is tentatively TRBD1 or TRBD2 (5 bases each). V dropped 2 bases and J dropped 5 bases, with 16 bases sitting between them. The germline V gene has CDR1 SGHAT and CDR2 FQNNGV. The length of the CDR3 is 15 residues. The CDR3 is CASSLRGVRSDEQYF. CDR3 in DNA: TGTGCCAGCAGCTTAAGAGGGGTGAGGTCCGACGAGCAGTACTTC.

The DNA for the CDR3 is TGCAGTGCTAGACGACTAGCGGGGGCGCAGGATACGCAGTATTTT. It codes for CSARRLAGAQDTQYF. The chain is built from TRBV20-1 and TRBJ2-3; 12 bases map to TRBD2. Germline CDR1 is DFQATT and CDR2 is SNEGSKA (reference sequence). J was trimmed by 6 bases and V by 2 bases; bases with no gene match: 6. The CDR3 consists of 15 residues.

The chain joins TRBV7-9 to TRBJ2-7, with 8 nucleotides matching TRBD1. Germline V gives CDR1 SEHNR, CDR2 FQNEAQ (reference sequence). The CDR3 covers 15 residues. Germline trimming cut 5 bases from V and 2 bases from J; bases unmatched to any gene: 8. The chain's CDR3 is CASSQRTGQPYEQYF. The CDR3 DNA reads as TGTGCCAGCAGCCAAAGGACAGGGCAGCCCTACGAGCAGTACTTC.

The chain combines TRBV5-1 with TRBJ2-7, with D unresolved. The CDR3 consists of 13 residues. Germline CDR1 and CDR2: SGHRS and YFSETQ. V was clipped by 0 bases and J by 4 bases, with 8 bases between them. The CDR3 sequence is CASSLVPKYEQYF. CDR3 DNA sequence: TGCGCCAGCAGCTTGGTACCAAAATACGAGCAGTACTTC.

This chain joins TRBV7-8 and TRBJ2-1, with 15 bases lining up with TRBD2. The V gene's germline CDR1 is SGHVS and CDR2 FQNEAQ. J lost 0 bases, V lost 5 bases, and 5 bases had no gene match. There are 18 residues in the CDR3. The CDR3 here is CASSAGLAGGFSYNEQFF. CDR3 in DNA: TGTGCCAGCAGCGCGGGACTAGCGGGAGGTTTCTCCTACAATGAGCAGTTCTTC.

This clonotype has only a few counts. V is TRBV9 and J is TRBJ2-3, with 8 bases identical to TRBD2. V lost 0 bases, J lost 5 bases, and 8 bases stayed unmatched. This CDR3 has 16 amino acids. CDR1 is SGDLS, CDR2 YYNGEE, per germline. CDR3 region: CASSVGNGRAGDTQYF. CDR3 DNA sequence: TGTGCCAGCAGCGTAGGGAACGGGAGGGCCGGAGATACGCAGTATTTT.